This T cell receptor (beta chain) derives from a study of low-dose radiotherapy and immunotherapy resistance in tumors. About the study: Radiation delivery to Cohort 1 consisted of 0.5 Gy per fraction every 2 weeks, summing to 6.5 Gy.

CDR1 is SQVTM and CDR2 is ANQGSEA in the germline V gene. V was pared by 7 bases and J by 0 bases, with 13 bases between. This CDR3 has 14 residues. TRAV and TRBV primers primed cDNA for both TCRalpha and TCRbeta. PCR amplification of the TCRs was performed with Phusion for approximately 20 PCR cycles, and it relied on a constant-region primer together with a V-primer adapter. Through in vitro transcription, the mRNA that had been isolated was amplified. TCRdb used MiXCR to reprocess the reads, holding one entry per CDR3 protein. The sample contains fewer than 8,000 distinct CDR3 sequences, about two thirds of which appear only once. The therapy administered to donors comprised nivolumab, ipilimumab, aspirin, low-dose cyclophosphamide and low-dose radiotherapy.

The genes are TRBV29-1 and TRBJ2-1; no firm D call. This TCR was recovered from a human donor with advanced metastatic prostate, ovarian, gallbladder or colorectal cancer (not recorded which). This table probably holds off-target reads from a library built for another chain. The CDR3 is CSGGGGGSYNEQFF. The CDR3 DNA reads TGCAGCGGGGGTGGTGGCGGCTCCTACAATGAGCAGTTCTTC.